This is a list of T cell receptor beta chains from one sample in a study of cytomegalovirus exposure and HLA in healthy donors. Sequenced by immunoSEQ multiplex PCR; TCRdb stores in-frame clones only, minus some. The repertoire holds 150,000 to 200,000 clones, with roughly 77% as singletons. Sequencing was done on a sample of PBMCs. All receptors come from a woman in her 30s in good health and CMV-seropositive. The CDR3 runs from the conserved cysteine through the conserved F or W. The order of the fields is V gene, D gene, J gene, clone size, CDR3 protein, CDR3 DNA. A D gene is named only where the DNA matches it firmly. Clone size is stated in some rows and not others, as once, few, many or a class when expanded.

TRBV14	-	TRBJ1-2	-	CASSQGRAYGYTF	TGTGCCAGCAGCCAGGGCAGGGCCTATGGCTACACCTTC
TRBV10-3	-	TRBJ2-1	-	CAISPGNEQFF	TGTGCCATCAGTCCGGGCAATGAGCAGTTCTTC
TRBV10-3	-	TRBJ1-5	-	CAISEGQYNQPQHF	TGTGCCATCAGTGAGGGACAGTACAATCAGCCCCAGCATTTT
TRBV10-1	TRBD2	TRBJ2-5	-	CASSESGLAEETQYF	TGCGCCAGCAGTGAGTCGGGACTAGCGGAAGAGACCCAGTACTTC
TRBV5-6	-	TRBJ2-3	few	CASSLRMASLAHTDTQYF	TGTGCCAGCAGCCTTCGGATGGCCAGCTTAGCCCATACAGATACGCAGTATTTT
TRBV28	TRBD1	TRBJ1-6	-	CASSFLRQGASNSPLHF	TGTGCCAGCAGTTTCCTTCGACAGGGAGCCTCTAATTCACCCCTCCACTTT
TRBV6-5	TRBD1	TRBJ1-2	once	CASALTGGFYGYTF	TGTGCCAGCGCCTTAACAGGGGGTTTCTATGGCTACACCTTC
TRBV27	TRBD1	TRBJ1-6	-	CASSSPHRGRHSPLHF	TGTGCCAGCAGTTCTCCCCACAGGGGGCGACATTCACCCCTCCACTTT
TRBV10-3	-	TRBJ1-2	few	CAISEPDPGVYTF	TGTGCCATCAGTGAGCCCGACCCGGGGGTCTACACCTTC
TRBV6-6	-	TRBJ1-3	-	CASSFSGSGNTIYF	TGTGCCAGCAGTTTCAGTGGCTCTGGAAACACCATATATTTT
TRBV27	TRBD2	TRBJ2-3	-	CASSLSDSGGADTQYF	TGTGCCAGCAGTTTATCTGACAGCGGGGGGGCCGATACGCAGTATTTT
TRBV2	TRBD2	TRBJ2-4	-	CASSASGGAKNIQYF	TGTGCCAGCAGCGCTAGCGGGGGGGCGAAAAACATTCAGTACTTC
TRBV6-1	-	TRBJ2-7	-	CASSEGRVSTHEQYF	TGTGCCAGCAGTGAAGGCAGGGTCTCGACTCACGAGCAGTACTTC
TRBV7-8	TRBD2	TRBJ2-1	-	CASSSQRGRLGDEQFF	TGTGCCAGCAGCTCACAGCGGGGGAGACTTGGGGATGAGCAGTTCTTC